The rows below give T cell receptor beta chains drawn from one sample of a study of T-cell memory formation after mild COVID-19. TCRdb fed the 5' RACE reads into MiXCR, producing one record per CDR3 protein. The data contain about 410,000 distinct CDR3 sequences, under 20% of them singletons. Sequences were obtained from PBMCs or a T cell subset sorted from them (not recorded which). The receptors were gathered from a young man who had mild COVID-19 (a few samples of this study predate the infection). Cell type and time point are not known. Both conserved end residues are part of each CDR3.

j_gene	v_gene	len	CDR3aa
TRBJ1-1	TRBV7-9	13	CASSLAYYAEAFF
TRBJ2-5	TRBV4-2	16	CASSQHIAAPQETQYF
TRBJ2-7	TRBV4-1	14	CASSQDGSGPKQYF
TRBJ1-1	TRBV2	14	CASIAGHMNTEAFF
TRBJ2-2	TRBV5-6	14	CASSSGGRVGELFF
TRBJ2-3	TRBV5-1	16	CASTYLRRASTDTQYF
TRBJ2-3	TRBV30	13	CAWSVGGGHTQYF
TRBJ1-2	TRBV4-1	15	CASSQDKAANYGYTF
TRBJ2-3	TRBV19	16	CASSIMRGGPGDTQYF
TRBJ1-5	TRBV7-2	15	CASSRLSGVNQPQHF
TRBJ1-6	TRBV7-8	15	CASSPSAVWNSPLHF
TRBJ1-5	TRBV7-8	17	CASSSNHPGASNQPQHF
TRBJ1-1	TRBV12-3/TRBV12-4	13	CASSFSPNTEAFF
TRBJ2-5	TRBV7-2	15	CASSFRTGDEETQYF
TRBJ2-3	TRBV7-9	16	CASSSSSSGGTDTQYF
TRBJ2-7	TRBV11-2	14	CASSPIQGFDEQYF
TRBJ2-7	TRBV7-9	12	CASSGTAIEQYF
TRBJ2-5	TRBV10-2	16	CASLQHGLAVQETQYF
TRBJ2-2	TRBV11-2	15	CASSSSLGEAGELFF
TRBJ2-5	TRBV12-3/TRBV12-4	14	CASSSAGLEETQYF
TRBJ1-1	TRBV5-1	13	CASSYDRNTEAFF
TRBJ2-1	TRBV7-7	15	CASSTGTSGRTEQFF
TRBJ2-3	TRBV5-1	14	CASMADSLADTQYF
TRBJ2-3	TRBV4-3	16	CASSQDLRGFTDTQYF
TRBJ2-4	TRBV5-1	14	CASSYQGQGLYQYF
TRBJ1-6	TRBV6-5	14	CASSLTGYNAPLHF